The sequence of this TCR beta chain was determined in a study of blood T cell repertoires in COVID-19 (dated by TCRdb to 2020 to 2022). Study-level background: Samples covering the acute and convalescent phases of COVID-19 were provided by collaborators in the United States, Italy and Spain. Deeply sampled blood TCRbeta repertoires from subjects exposed to, actively infected with, or recovered from COVID-19 were included in the dataset. The samples were drawn from two sources: the first 160 participants of the ongoing ImmuneRACE study, and 1,200 or so subjects contributed by 6 global collaborators. The sample metadata nearly always contained a de-identified subject ID, COVID-19 status, age in years and sex. The repertoires were made available in a free public database intended to serve as a resource for research on the immune response to SARS-CoV-2. Where HLA class I and class II types were available, the types were taken from metadata supplied by the sample provider, not from assay-based typing. The prospective study material was composed of cDNA or gDNA derived from T cells, B-cell-depleted T cells, or PBMCs.

TCRbeta CDR3 regions were amplified from genomic DNA by means of the immunoSEQ Assay, a bias-controlled multiplex PCR. The study's own analysis went as follows. The number of nucleated cells in each sample was estimated from the amplification of reference gene primers within the assay. To quantify the absolute abundance of each unique TCRbeta CDR3 rearrangement, sequence reads were collapsed and filtered. For each sample, productive Simpson clonality was calculated by taking the square root of Simpson's diversity index across productive rearrangements. In its TCRdb copy, this immuneACCESS table keeps in-frame sequences only and misses some clones. Where compared with another copy, unresolved V genes explain less than half of these, and the others have no known cause. D and trimming come from the DNA, and the V and J calls and clone size come from that table. In this sample the table shows 110,000 or so clones, roughly nine tenths of which occur a single time. 6% to 9.5% of the sample comes from the top ten.

To note about this clone: The clone's antigen remains unknown. Base qualities are not at hand, and no much larger clone is one base apart.

The CDR3 runs 15 amino acids, cysteine and phenylalanine included. This entry keeps only the CDR3 DNA: 45 bases, framed from base 1. Trimming removed 6 bases from V and 8 bases from J, leaving 17 bases between the germline ends. The germline V gene gives CDR1 as MNHEY and CDR2 as SVGAGI. Broad study findings and their caveats: How much clinical and demographic metadata was included differed by source and by participant, and the metadata was provided uncurated.

Another Seattle source contributed samples from volunteer blood donors who had recovered from COVID-19. Each collaborating institution followed its own protocols to collect whole blood in K2EDTA tubes. For TCRbeta analysis, collaborators shipped samples in one of three forms: frozen whole blood, isolated PBMCs, or DNA extracted from either of those sample types. The sample comprised peripheral blood. The receptor was derived from a man aged 70-80 years who had recovered from COVID-19. Recombination joined TRBV6-5 with TRBJ1-6; no D gene can be assigned with confidence. The CDR3 reads CASRHGSLRDSPLHF. The DNA sequence is TGTGCCAGCAGGCACGGGAGCCTCAGAGATTCACCCCTCCACTTT.